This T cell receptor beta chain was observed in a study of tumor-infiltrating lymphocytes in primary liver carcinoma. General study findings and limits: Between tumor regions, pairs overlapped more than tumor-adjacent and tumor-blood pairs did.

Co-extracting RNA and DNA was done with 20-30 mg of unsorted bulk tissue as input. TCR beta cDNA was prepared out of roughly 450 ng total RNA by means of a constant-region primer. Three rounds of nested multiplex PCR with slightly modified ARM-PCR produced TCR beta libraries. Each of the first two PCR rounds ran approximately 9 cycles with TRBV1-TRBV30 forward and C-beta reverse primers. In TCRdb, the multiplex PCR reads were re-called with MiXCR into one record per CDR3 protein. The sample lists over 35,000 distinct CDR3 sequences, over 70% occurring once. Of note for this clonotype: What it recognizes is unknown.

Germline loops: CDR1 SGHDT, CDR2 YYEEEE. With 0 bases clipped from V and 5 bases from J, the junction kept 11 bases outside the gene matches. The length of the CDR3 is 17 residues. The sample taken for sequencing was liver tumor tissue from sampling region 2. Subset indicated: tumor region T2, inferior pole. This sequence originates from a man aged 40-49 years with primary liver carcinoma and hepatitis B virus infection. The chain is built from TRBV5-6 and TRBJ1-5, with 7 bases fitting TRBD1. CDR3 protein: CASSLEGGQGADQPQHF. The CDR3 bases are TGTGCCAGCAGCTTGGAAGGGGGCCAGGGAGCCGATCAGCCCCAGCATTTT.